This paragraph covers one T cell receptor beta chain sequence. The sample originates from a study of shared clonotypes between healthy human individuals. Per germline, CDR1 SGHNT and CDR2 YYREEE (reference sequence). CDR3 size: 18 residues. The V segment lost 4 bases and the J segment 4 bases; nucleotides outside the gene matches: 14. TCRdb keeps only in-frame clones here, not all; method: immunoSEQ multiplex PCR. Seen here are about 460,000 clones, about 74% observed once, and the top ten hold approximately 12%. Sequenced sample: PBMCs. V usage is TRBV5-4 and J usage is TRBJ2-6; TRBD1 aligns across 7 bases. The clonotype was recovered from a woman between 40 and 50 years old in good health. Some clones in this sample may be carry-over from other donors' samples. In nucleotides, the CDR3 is TGTGCCAGCAGCCCCCCCGGGACAGTAGGCAGGGGGGCCAACGTCCTGACTTTC. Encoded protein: CASSPPGTVGRGANVLTF.